This T cell receptor beta chain came from a study of siplizumab effects on memory and regulatory T cells. Method: immunoSEQ multiplex PCR; TCRdb's copy keeps in-frame clones and lacks some. The data contain roughly 62,000 clones, more than 85% of them singletons. The length of the CDR3 is 15 residues. Germline lookup yields CDR1 SGHVS and CDR2 FQNEAQ. V was pared by 5 bases and J by 3 bases, with 15 bases between. This TCR derives from a human donor in good health. Source material: CD8+ T cells sorted from blood. This sequence joins TRBV7-8 and TRBJ2-3; D is unclear. The CDR3 DNA reads TGTGCCAGCAGCCCCCCTAGTGTTGGTACAGATACGCAGTATTTT. It is translated as CASSPPSVGTDTQYF.